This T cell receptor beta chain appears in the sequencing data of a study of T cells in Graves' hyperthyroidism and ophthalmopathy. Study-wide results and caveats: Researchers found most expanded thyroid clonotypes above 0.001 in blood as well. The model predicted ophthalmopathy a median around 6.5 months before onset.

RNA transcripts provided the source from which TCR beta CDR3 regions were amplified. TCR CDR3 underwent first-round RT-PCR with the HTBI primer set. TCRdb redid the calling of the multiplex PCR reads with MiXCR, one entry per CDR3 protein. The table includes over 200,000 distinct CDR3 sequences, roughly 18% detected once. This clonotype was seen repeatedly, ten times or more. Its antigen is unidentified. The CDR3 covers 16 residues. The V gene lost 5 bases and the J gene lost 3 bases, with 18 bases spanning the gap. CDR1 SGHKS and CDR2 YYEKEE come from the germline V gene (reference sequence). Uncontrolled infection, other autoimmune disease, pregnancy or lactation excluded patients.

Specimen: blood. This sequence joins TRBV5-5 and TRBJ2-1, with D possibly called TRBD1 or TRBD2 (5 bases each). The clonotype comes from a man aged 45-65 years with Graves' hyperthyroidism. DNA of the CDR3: TGTGCCAGCAGAGTGGGTGGGGGACGGAACTACAATGAGCAGTTCTTC. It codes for CASRVGGGRNYNEQFF.